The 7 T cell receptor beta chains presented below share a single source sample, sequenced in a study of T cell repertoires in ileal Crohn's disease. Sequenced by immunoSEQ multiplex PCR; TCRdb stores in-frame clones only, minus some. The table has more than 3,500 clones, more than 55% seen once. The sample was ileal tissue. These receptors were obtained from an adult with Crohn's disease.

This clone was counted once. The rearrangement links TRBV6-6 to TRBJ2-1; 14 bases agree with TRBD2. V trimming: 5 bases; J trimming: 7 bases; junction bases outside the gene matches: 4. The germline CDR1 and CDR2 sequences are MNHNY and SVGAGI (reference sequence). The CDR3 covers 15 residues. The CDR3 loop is CASSQTSGGANEQFF. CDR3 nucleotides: TGTGCCAGCAGTCAGACTAGCGGGGGGGCAAATGAGCAGTTCTTC.

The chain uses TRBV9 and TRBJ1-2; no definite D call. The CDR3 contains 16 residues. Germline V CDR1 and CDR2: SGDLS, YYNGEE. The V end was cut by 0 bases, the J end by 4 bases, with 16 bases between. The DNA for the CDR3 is TGTGCCAGCAGCGTAGGGGCCCTGCGGGGTTCCTATGGCTACACCTTC. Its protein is CASSVGALRGSYGYTF.

The CDR3: CASSLPGQGYNEQFF. The DNA for the CDR3 is TGTGCCAGCAGTTTACCGGGACAGGGGTACAATGAGCAGTTCTTC. V usage is TRBV27 and J usage is TRBJ2-1, with TRBD1 matching 10 bases. Per germline, CDR1 MNHEY and CDR2 SMNVEV (reference sequence). V lost 2 bases to trimming and J lost 4 bases; unmatched junction nucleotides: 2. The CDR3 runs to 15 residues.

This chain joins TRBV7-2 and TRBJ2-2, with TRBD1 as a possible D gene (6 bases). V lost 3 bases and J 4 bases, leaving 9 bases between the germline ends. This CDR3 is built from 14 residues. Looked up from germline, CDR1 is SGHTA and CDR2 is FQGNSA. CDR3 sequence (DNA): TGTGCCAGCAGCTTTGGGACATTCACCGGGGAGCTGTTTTTT. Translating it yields CASSFGTFTGELFF.

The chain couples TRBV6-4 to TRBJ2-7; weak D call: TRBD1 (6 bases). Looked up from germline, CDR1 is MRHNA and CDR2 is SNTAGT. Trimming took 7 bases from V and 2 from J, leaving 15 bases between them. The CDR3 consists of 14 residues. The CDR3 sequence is CASTCIEGAYEQYF. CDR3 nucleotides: TGTGCCAGCACCTGTATAGAGGGGGCCTACGAGCAGTACTTC.

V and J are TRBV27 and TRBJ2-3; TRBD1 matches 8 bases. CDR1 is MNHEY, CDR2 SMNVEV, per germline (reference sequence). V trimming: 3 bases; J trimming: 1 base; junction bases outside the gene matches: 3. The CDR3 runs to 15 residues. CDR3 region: CASSLEQGGTDTQYF. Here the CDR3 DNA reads TGTGCCAGCAGTTTGGAACAGGGGGGCACAGATACGCAGTATTTT.

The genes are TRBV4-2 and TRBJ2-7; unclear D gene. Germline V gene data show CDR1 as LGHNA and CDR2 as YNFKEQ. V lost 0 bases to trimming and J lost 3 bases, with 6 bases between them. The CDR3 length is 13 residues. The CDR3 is CASSQDLGYEQYF. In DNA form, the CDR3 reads TGTGCCAGCAGCCAAGATCTCGGCTACGAGCAGTACTTC.